What follows are 17 T cell receptor beta chains derived from one specimen sequenced in a study of blood T cell repertoires in COVID-19. Data came from immunoSEQ multiplex PCR; TCRdb stores just in-frame clones and leaves some out. In the table there are about 100,000 clones, 88% of which are singletons. Source material: peripheral blood. These receptors were collected from a woman aged 60-75 years with acute or convalescent COVID-19.

V is TRBV25-1 and J is TRBJ1-1; D may be TRBD1 (5 bases). Germline loops: CDR1 MGHDK, CDR2 SYGVNS. Deletions cut 5 bases from V and 3 bases from J, with 16 bases between. The length of the CDR3 is 15 residues. The CDR3 region is CASSLSGAVDTEAFF. CDR3 DNA sequence: TGTGCCAGCAGTCTCTCTGGGGCGGTTGACACTGAAGCTTTCTTT. The full variable domain, completed using reference TRBV25-1 and TRBJ1-1, is EADIYQTPRYLVIGTGKKITLECSQTMGHDKMYWYQQDPGMELHLIHYSYGVNSTEKGDLSSESTVSRIRTEHFPLTLESARPSHTSQYLCASSLSGAVDTEAFFGQGTRLTVV.

The chain recombines TRBV10-1 with TRBJ2-1, with 8 positions matching TRBD2. The J segment lost 2 bases and the V segment lost 2 bases, leaving 2 bases of the junction unmatched. There are 15 residues in the CDR3. Germline CDR1 is WNHNN and CDR2 is SYGVQD (reference sequence). DNA for the CDR3: TGCGCCAGCAGTGAGCCCGGGAGGGCCTACAATGAGCAGTTCTTC. Translated, it gives CASSEPGRAYNEQFF.

This sequence joins TRBV21-1 and TRBJ1-2; the table's TRBD1 call for D was not verified on the DNA. TRBV21-1 is a pseudogene. CDR3 length: 15 residues. Written as DNA, the CDR3 is TGTGCCAGCAGCAAAGAGGGACACCCAAACTATGGCTACACCTTC. Amino acids: CASSKEGHPNYGYTF.

The genes are TRBV18 and TRBJ2-7; no firm D call. Germline V lookup: CDR1 KGHSH, CDR2 LQKENI. The V gene lost 4 bases and the J gene lost 3 bases, with 10 bases spanning the gap. There are 13 residues in the CDR3. The CDR3 sequence is CASSLDTNYEQYV. The CDR3 nucleotides are TGTGCCAGCTCACTAGACACGAACTACGAGCAGTACGTC.

This chain uses TRBV5-6 with TRBJ2-7, with TRBD2 as a possible D gene (6 bases). The CDR3 consists of 15 residues. Germline CDR1 and CDR2: SGHDT and YYEEEE. V was cut by 0 bases and J by 2 bases, with 12 bases left in between. The CDR3 loop is CASSLGGEVPYEQYV. The CDR3 DNA reads TGTGCCAGCAGCTTGGGAGGGGAGGTTCCCTACGAGCAGTACGTC.

The J gene is TRBJ1-5, the V gene TRBV2, with 9 nucleotides matching TRBD1. The CDR3 length is 15 residues. Germline V lookup: CDR1 SNHLY, CDR2 FYNNEI. The J segment lost 1 base and the V segment lost 5 bases, leaving 3 bases of the junction unmatched. Here the CDR3 reads CASSITGGSNQPQHF. CDR3 coding DNA: TGTGCCAGCAGTATCACAGGGGGCAGCAATCAGCCCCAGCATTTT.

This chain uses TRBV7-3 with TRBJ2-2; 7 bases match TRBD1. This CDR3 region has 15 residues. V was pared by 3 bases and J by 4 bases, with 5 bases of the junction left unmatched. Looked up from germline, CDR1 is SGHTA and CDR2 is FQGTGA. The CDR3 sequence: CASSFRQGSTGELFF. Here the CDR3 DNA reads TGTGCCAGCAGCTTTCGACAGGGAAGCACCGGGGAGCTGTTTTTT.

The V call is TRBV7-9, the J call TRBJ1-1, with TRBD1 matching 8 bases. Trimming removed 5 bases from V and 7 bases from J; junction bases left unmatched: 9. The CDR3 length is 14 residues. Germline CDR1 reads SEHNR; CDR2 reads FQNEAQ (reference sequence). The CDR3 nucleotides are TGTGCCAGCAGCCCGGGACAGGTTCGTCGTGAAGCTTTCTTT. This encodes CASSPGQVRREAFF.

The chain is built from TRBV29-1 and TRBJ2-5, with 8 nucleotides matching TRBD1. Germline CDR1 and CDR2: SQVTM and ANQGSEA. V was pared by 7 bases and J by 3 bases, with 4 bases of the junction left unmatched. The length of the CDR3 is 12 residues. The CDR3, as DNA: TGCAGCGGCTCAGGGGGCGAAGAGACCCAGTACTTC. It specifies CSGSGGEETQYF.

V and J are TRBV9 and TRBJ1-6, with a tentative D call TRBD1 (5 bases). Trimming stripped 0 bases from V and 5 bases from J, with 9 bases between. This CDR3 has 15 residues. From germline, CDR1 is SGDLS and CDR2 YYNGEE. CDR3 protein: CASSVDGTNNSPLHF. The CDR3 nucleotides are TGTGCCAGCAGCGTAGACGGGACTAATAATTCACCCCTCCACTTT. Full variable domain (remainder filled in from reference TRBV9 and TRBJ1-6): DSGVTQTPKHLITATGQRVTLRCSPRSGDLSVYWYQQSLDQGLQFLIQYYNGEERAKGNILERFSAQQFPDLHSELNLSSLELGDSALYFCASSVDGTNNSPLHFGNGTRLTVT.

The gene calls are TRBV10-1 and TRBJ2-1, with 16 bases lining up with TRBD2. The CDR3 is made up of 20 amino acids. The J segment lost 7 bases and the V segment lost 3 bases, leaving 15 bases of the junction unmatched. Germline lookup yields CDR1 WNHNN and CDR2 SYGVQD (reference sequence). The CDR3 loop reads CASSDLPGTSGRVVGNEQFF. CDR3 DNA: TGCGCCAGCAGTGATTTGCCCGGGACTAGCGGGAGGGTAGTGGGTAATGAGCAGTTCTTC.

The rearrangement joins TRBV5-1 to TRBJ2-3, with TRBD2 matching 7 bases. This CDR3 region has 16 residues. Germline loops: CDR1 SGHRS, CDR2 YFSETQ. Trimming removed 4 bases from V and 2 bases from J; junction bases left unmatched: 10. The CDR3 sequence is CASSRGASGITDTQYF. CDR3 sequence (DNA): TGCGCCAGCAGCCGCGGGGCTAGCGGTATCACAGATACGCAGTATTTT.

J is TRBJ2-1 and V is TRBV9, with D perhaps TRBD1 (6 bases). V lost 1 base, J lost 3 bases, and 20 bases lay in between. The CDR3 extends over 18 amino acids. Germline V gives CDR1 SGDLS, CDR2 YYNGEE. The CDR3 loop is CASSVNPPTGFLYNEQFF. CDR3 bases: TGTGCCAGCAGCGTAAACCCCCCAACAGGGTTTCTCTACAATGAGCAGTTCTTC.

As DNA, the CDR3 is TGTGCCACCAGTGATTCCGGAGGGAGGAACACTGAAGCTTTCTTT. Its translation: CATSDSGGRNTEAFF. The chain couples TRBV24-1 to TRBJ1-1; D call uncertain. CDR1 is KGHDR and CDR2 is SFDVKD in the germline V gene. Trimming removed 2 bases at V and 1 base at J, with 10 bases between. This CDR3 has 15 amino acids.

The chain combines TRBV19 with TRBJ1-1; 8 positions match TRBD1. The CDR3 runs to 14 residues. The germline V gene has CDR1 LNHDA and CDR2 SQIVND (reference sequence). Trimming at V came to 7 bases and at J to 7 bases, leaving 11 bases not matched to a gene. CDR3 residues: CASKTLDREGEAFF. CDR3 in DNA: TGTGCCAGTAAGACCCTGGACAGGGAAGGTGAAGCTTTCTTT.

The chain is built from TRBV7-8 and TRBJ1-1; D may be TRBD1 (6 bases). This CDR3 has 16 amino acids. The germline gives CDR1 SGHVS, CDR2 FQNEAQ. Trimming removed 1 base at V and 0 bases at J, with 12 bases between. CDR3 residues: CASSLVQGTMNTEAFF. CDR3 sequence (DNA): TGTGCCAGCAGCTTAGTTCAGGGGACCATGAACACTGAAGCTTTCTTT.

The rearrangement joins TRBV3-1 (or the pseudogene TRBV3-2) to TRBJ1-1; 11 bases agree with TRBD1. V was pared by 4 bases and J by 4 bases, with 11 bases of the junction left unmatched. This CDR3 is 17 amino acids long. Germline V gene sequence: CDR1 LGHDT, CDR2 YNNKEL (reference sequence). The CDR3 DNA sequence: TGTGCCAGCAGCCCGTTTGGGACAGGGGGTGTTGGCACTGAAGCTTTCTTT. This sequence encodes CASSPFGTGGVGTEAFF.